Detailed here is one T cell receptor (beta chain). This entry belongs to a study of blood T cells in healthy people across ages. Together with a sample-barcoded 5' primer, a J-beta primer mix was included in a second PCR lasting about 7 to 11 cycles. Via MiXCR, TCRdb re-called the 5' RACE reads, giving one row per CDR3 protein. The sample has 1.5 million to 1.8 million distinct CDR3 sequences, approximately 43% seen once. The length of the CDR3 is 12 residues. Germline CDR1 SGHTS, CDR2 YDEGEE. V was clipped by 6 bases and J by 0 bases, with 7 bases between them. J is TRBJ2-7 and V is TRBV5-8; D remains unclear. Sequences were obtained from blood. This clonotype originated in a woman between 18 and 29 years old in good health. CDR3 residues: CASKLGSYEQYF. The CDR3 region has the DNA TGTGCCAGCAAGTTGGGCTCCTACGAGCAGTACTTC.